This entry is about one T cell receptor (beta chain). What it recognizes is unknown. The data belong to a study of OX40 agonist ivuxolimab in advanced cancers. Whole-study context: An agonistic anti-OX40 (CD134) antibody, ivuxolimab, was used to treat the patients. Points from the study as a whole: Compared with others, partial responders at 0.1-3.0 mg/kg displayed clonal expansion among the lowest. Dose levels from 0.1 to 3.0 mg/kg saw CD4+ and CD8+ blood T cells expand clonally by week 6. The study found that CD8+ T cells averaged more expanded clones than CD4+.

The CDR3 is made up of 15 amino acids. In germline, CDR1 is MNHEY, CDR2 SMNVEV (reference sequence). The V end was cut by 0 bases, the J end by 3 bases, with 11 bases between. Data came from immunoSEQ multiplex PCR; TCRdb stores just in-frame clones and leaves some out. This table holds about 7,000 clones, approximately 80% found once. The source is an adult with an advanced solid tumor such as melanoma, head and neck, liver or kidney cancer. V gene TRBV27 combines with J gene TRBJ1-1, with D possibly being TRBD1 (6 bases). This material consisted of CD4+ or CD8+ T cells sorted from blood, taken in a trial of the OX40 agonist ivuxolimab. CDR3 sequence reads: CASSLSSGAYTEAFF. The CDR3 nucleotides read TGTGCCAGCAGTTTATCATCGGGGGCCTACACTGAAGCTTTCTTT.